This record covers a single TCR beta chain. The antigen is unknown. These data belong to a study of T cell responses to AZD1222 COVID-19 vaccine. Findings of the study overall: Reportedly, close to half of spike-specific TCRs are directed against unmutated variant regions. It was only after the peak T cell response that any repertoires were sampled. Donors were largely white British and mainly female; clonal diversity was possibly underestimated.

Trimming cost V 6 bases and J 0 bases, with 12 bases left between them. Germline CDR1 is SNHLY and CDR2 is FYNNEI. The CDR3 runs 15 residues. Profiled with immunoSEQ multiplex PCR; TCRdb holds only in-frame clones, not every one. The data hold 140,000 or so clones, with 85% to 95% observed a single time. The chain links TRBV2 to TRBJ1-3; the D is unclear. The sequencing here drew on peripheral blood, taken after recovery from COVID-19. This receptor was identified in an adult who had recovered from COVID-19. The CDR3 region has the DNA TGTGCCAGCAGAATGGCGGGATTCTCTGGAAACACCATATATTTT. Encoded protein: CASRMAGFSGNTIYF.